This is a list of T cell receptor beta chains from one sample in a study of blood T cell repertoires in COVID-19. Sequenced by immunoSEQ multiplex PCR; TCRdb stores in-frame clones only, minus some. The data show some 450,000 clones, with roughly 88% seen just once and around 12% held by the top ten. Sequences were obtained from peripheral blood. Source of these receptors: a woman in her 50s with COVID-19, enrolled during active disease. Each CDR3 is given with its conserved first and last residue. The D gene is left open where the match is weak. Clone size is given for some rows only: seen once, a few or many times, or a class if the clone is expanded.

d_call clone_size j_call v_call cdr3_aa cdr3_nt
TRBD1 - TRBJ1-3 TRBV4-1 CASSPRQGISGNTIYF TGCGCCAGCAGCCCCCGACAGGGGATCTCTGGAAACACCATATATTTT
- - TRBJ1-2 TRBV11-2 CASSQGTLGYGYTF TGTGCCAGCAGCCAGGGGACACTTGGCTATGGCTACACCTTC
- few TRBJ1-6 TRBV30 CAWKEESSYNSPLHF TGTGCCTGGAAGGAGGAGAGTTCCTATAATTCACCCCTCCACTTT
- - TRBJ2-1 TRBV7-3 CASSLGAGQYNEQFF TGTGCCAGCAGCTTGGGTGCGGGACAGTACAATGAGCAGTTCTTC
- - TRBJ1-2 TRBV3-1/TRBV3-2 CASSQVPFFGGHGYTF TGTGCCAGCAGCCAAGTTCCATTTTTTGGGGGCCATGGCTACACCTTC
TRBD1 - TRBJ1-2 TRBV2 CASTRQGRRNGYTF TGTGCCAGCACTCGACAGGGGAGACGTAATGGCTACACCTTC
- - TRBJ2-1 TRBV5-5 CASSLAGGRYNEQFF TGTGCCAGCAGCTTGGCCGGGGGGCGCTACAATGAGCAGTTCTTC
- - TRBJ1-4 TRBV6-5 CASRKDSLEKLFF TGTGCCAGCAGGAAAGACAGCCTTGAAAAACTGTTTTTT
- - TRBJ2-2 TRBV6-2/TRBV6-3 CASSPVDYPNTGELFF TGTGCCAGCAGCCCAGTGGACTACCCGAACACCGGGGAGCTGTTTTTT
TRBD2 - TRBJ2-7 TRBV7-2 CASSWGGTGSEQYF TGTGCCAGCAGCTGGGGGGGGACCGGGAGCGAGCAGTACTTC
- - TRBJ2-7 TRBV4-1 CASSRGTAYEQYF TGCGCCAGCAGCAGGGGGACGGCCTACGAGCAGTACTTC
TRBD2 - TRBJ2-1 TRBV18 CASSPLSSGGSITYNEQFF TGTGCCAGCTCACCACTTTCCAGCGGGGGTTCTATAACCTACAATGAGCAGTTCTTC
TRBD1 few TRBJ2-7 TRBV5-1 CASRIGTGGGGEQYF TGCGCCAGCCGTATCGGGACAGGGGGAGGAGGGGAGCAGTACTTC
TRBD1 - TRBJ1-2 TRBV6-5 CASSGTGGYTF TGTGCCAGCAGCGGGACAGGCGGGTACACCTTC
- - TRBJ1-5 TRBV30 CAWGEDRSPQHF TGTGCCTGGGGGGAGGACCGTTCGCCCCAGCATTTT
- - TRBJ1-3 TRBV25-1 CASRSGNTGNTIYF TGTGCCAGCAGGTCGGGGAATACTGGAAACACCATATATTTT
TRBD1 - TRBJ1-2 TRBV9 CASSITEPGGNYGYTF TGTGCCAGCAGCATTACTGAGCCAGGGGGCAACTATGGCTACACCTTC
- - TRBJ2-3 TRBV6-5 CASSYSPVPTQYF TGTGCCAGCAGTTACAGCCCGGTCCCTACGCAGTATTTT
- - TRBJ2-1 TRBV5-6 CASSPGGGKRFF TGTGCCAGCAGCCCAGGAGGTGGGAAGAGGTTCTTC
- - TRBJ1-1 TRBV28 CASSPPGEGTSAFF TGTGCCAGCAGTCCCCCGGGGGAGGGAACGTCGGCTTTCTTT
- - TRBJ1-2 TRBV29-1 CSVEGPGGGVDGYTF TGCAGCGTTGAAGGCCCCGGGGGGGGTGTCGATGGCTACACCTTC
- - TRBJ1-4 TRBV28 CASSPGINEKLFF TGTGCCAGCAGCCCAGGGATTAATGAAAAACTGTTTTTT
- - TRBJ1-1 TRBV19 CASSIIPAGVNEAFF TGTGCCAGTAGTATTATCCCTGCAGGGGTAAATGAAGCTTTCTTT
- - TRBJ2-3 TRBV21-1 CASIPRLPSGGRDTQYF TGTGCCAGCATCCCTCGCCTGCCTAGCGGGGGGAGAGATACGCAGTATTTT
- - TRBJ2-3 TRBV5-1 CASSRMGGRGTSSTDTQYF TGCGCCAGCAGCAGAATGGGGGGCAGGGGGACCTCTAGCACAGATACGCAGTATTTT
- once TRBJ2-2 TRBV15 CATSQGHTNTGELFF TGTGCCACCAGCCAGGGACATACTAACACCGGGGAGCTGTTTTTT
- - TRBJ2-7 TRBV5-6 CASSGPGHLYEQYF TGTGCCAGCAGCGGACCGGGACATCTGTACGAGCAGTACTTC
- once TRBJ1-6 TRBV9 CASGRTGDSPLHF TGTGCCAGCGGTCGGACTGGCGATTCACCCCTCCACTTT
TRBD2 once TRBJ2-3 TRBV11-3 CASSRGEGDTQYF TGTGCCAGCAGCCGGGGGGAGGGAGATACGCAGTATTTT
- - TRBJ1-4 TRBV12-5 CASGLVRAGVNEKLFF TGTGCTAGTGGTTTGGTACGGGCAGGGGTAAATGAAAAACTGTTTTTT
TRBD2 - TRBJ2-3 TRBV14 CASSPPLLAGGTDTQYF TGTGCCAGCAGCCCCCCCCTACTAGCGGGGGGCACAGATACGCAGTATTTT
TRBD2 - TRBJ2-7 TRBV19 CASSILSGGSYEQYF TGTGCCAGTAGTATCCTTAGCGGGGGGTCCTACGAGCAGTACTTC
- - TRBJ2-1 TRBV5-5 CASSPRREQFF TGTGCCAGCAGCCCCCGGAGGGAGCAGTTCTTC
- - TRBJ2-6 TRBV6-5 CAILGAGANVLTF TGTGCCATACTCGGAGCTGGGGCCAACGTCCTGACTTTC
TRBD2 - TRBJ2-3 TRBV14 CASSLAGVTDTQYF TGTGCCAGCAGCCTTGCGGGGGTCACAGATACGCAGTATTTT
- - TRBJ1-2 TRBV6-5 CASSLRGGQHYGYTF TGTGCCAGCAGTTTAAGGGGCGGACAGCACTATGGCTACACCTTC
- - TRBJ2-3 TRBV7-9 CASSLAARALTDTQYF TGTGCCAGCAGCCTTGCTGCGAGGGCACTCACAGATACGCAGTATTTT
- - TRBJ1-3 TRBV19 CASSISMAGNTIYF TGTGCCAGTAGTATTTCCATGGCAGGAAACACCATATATTTT
- few TRBJ2-1 TRBV7-8 CASSSRWGGVRNEQFF TGTGCCAGCAGCTCGAGATGGGGCGGAGTTCGGAATGAGCAGTTCTTC
- once TRBJ1-4 TRBV6-5 CASIPGGGEKLFF TGTGCCAGCATCCCGGGGGGGGGTGAAAAACTGTTTTTT
- - TRBJ1-5 TRBV5-1 CASSLVAGEGQPQHF TGCGCCAGCAGCTTGGTAGCAGGGGAAGGGCAGCCCCAGCATTTT
- few TRBJ1-1 TRBV12-3/TRBV12-4 CASSLSGSEAFF TGTGCCAGCAGTTTGTCGGGTTCTGAAGCTTTCTTT
- - TRBJ1-6 TRBV6-5 CASSSGFPNSPLHF TGTGCCAGCAGTTCGGGTTTCCCAAATTCACCCCTCCACTTT
- - TRBJ1-4 TRBV9 CASSEVRHRFEKLFF TGTGCCAGCAGCGAGGTGAGGCATCGGTTTGAAAAACTGTTTTTT
- - TRBJ1-2 TRBV7-2 CASSSRPGSSYTF TGTGCCAGCAGCTCCCGTCCGGGGAGCAGCTACACCTTC
- - TRBJ2-1 TRBV27 CASSLSASGNEQFF TGTGCCAGCAGTTTGAGTGCCTCGGGAAATGAGCAGTTCTTC
TRBD1 - TRBJ1-2 TRBV7-8 CASSAAGTGGGGYTF TGTGCCAGCAGCGCCGCCGGGACAGGGGGGGGTGGCTACACCTTC
- - TRBJ2-2 TRBV7-9 CASSFGGAGELFF TGTGCCAGCAGCTTTGGAGGAGCCGGGGAGCTGTTTTTT
- once TRBJ2-3 TRBV29-1 CSVPVGTDTQYF TGCAGCGTCCCTGTCGGTACAGATACGCAGTATTTT
- - TRBJ1-1 TRBV18 CASSPPRSSNTKAFF TGTGCCAGCTCACCACCGAGAAGTTCTAACACTAAAGCTTTCTTT
TRBD2 - TRBJ2-1 TRBV7-2 CASSSRGDPSYNEQFF TGTGCCAGCAGCTCTCGGGGGGACCCCTCCTACAATGAGCAGTTCTTC
TRBD1 few TRBJ1-2 TRBV24-1 CAAEGQPGGYTF TGTGCCGCCGAGGGACAGCCAGGCGGCTACACCTTC
TRBD1 - TRBJ1-1 TRBV19 CASRAGQMNTEAFF TGTGCCAGTAGGGCGGGACAGATGAACACTGAAGCTTTCTTT
- once TRBJ1-6 TRBV30 CAWEGQNNSPLHF TGTGCCTGGGAAGGACAGAACAATTCACCCCTCCACTTT
- - TRBJ2-7 TRBV2 CALSTQQGRWSYEQYF TGTGCCCTTAGCACACAACAGGGGAGGTGGTCCTACGAGCAGTACTTC